A selection of T cell receptor beta chains follows, all from one sample in a study of blood T cell repertoires in COVID-19. The table came from immunoSEQ multiplex PCR; TCRdb's copy has only in-frame clones and leaves some out. The data show about 350,000 clones, roughly 87% seen once. Specimen: peripheral blood. Receptor source: a man aged 25 to 40 with COVID-19, enrolled during active disease. Each CDR3 is given with its conserved first and last residue. Fields, in order: J gene, D gene, V gene, clone size, CDR3 protein, CDR3 DNA. A D gene is named only where the DNA matches it firmly. Where a row states a size, it is once, few, many or the class of an expanded clone; other rows omit it.

>TRBJ1-5|TRBD1|TRBV19|.
CASSEGANSNQPQHF
TGTGCCAGTAGCGAGGGGGCCAATAGCAATCAGCCCCAGCATTTT
>TRBJ2-7|.|TRBV28|.
CASSPHRSTYEQYF
TGTGCCAGCAGTCCTCACAGGAGTACCTACGAGCAGTACTTC
>TRBJ2-2|TRBD2|TRBV19|.
CASSIGGAGGPVWNGELFF
TGTGCCAGTAGTATAGGGGGAGCGGGAGGGCCAGTATGGAACGGGGAGCTGTTTTTT
>TRBJ1-1|TRBD1|TRBV5-6|once
CASSWGTGRSEAFF
TGTGCCAGCAGCTGGGGGACAGGGAGGTCTGAAGCTTTCTTT
>TRBJ1-6|.|TRBV4-1|.
CASSQVYSTDNSPLHF
TGCGCCAGCAGCCAAGTTTACAGTACGGATAATTCACCCCTCCACTTT
>TRBJ2-1|.|TRBV5-4|.
CASSLGHGNEQFF
TGTGCCAGCAGCTTGGGTCACGGGAATGAGCAGTTCTTC
>TRBJ1-2|.|TRBV7-8|.
CASSLGIDKPGYTF
TGTGCCAGCAGCTTAGGTATCGACAAGCCTGGCTACACCTTC
>TRBJ2-7|.|TRBV5-8|once
CASSLDRAYEQYF
TGTGCCAGCAGCTTAGACAGAGCCTACGAGCAGTACTTC
>TRBJ2-1|.|TRBV7-2|.
CASSLAGGPYNEQFF
TGTGCCAGCAGCTTAGCGGGGGGGCCCTACAATGAGCAGTTCTTC
>TRBJ2-7|TRBD2|TRBV4-3|many
CASSHLAGEAYEQYF
TGCGCCAGCAGCCACTTAGCGGGAGAAGCCTACGAGCAGTACTTC
>TRBJ1-2|TRBD1|TRBV13|.
CASSLGQGPYGYTF
TGTGCCAGCAGCTTGGGACAGGGTCCCTATGGCTACACCTTC
>TRBJ2-3|TRBD1|TRBV5-8|.
CASSPGQGADTQYF
TGTGCCAGCAGCCCGGGACAGGGCGCAGATACGCAGTATTTT
>TRBJ2-5|.|TRBV3-1/TRBV3-2|.
CASSQQGYGTQYF
TGTGCCAGCAGCCAACAGGGGTACGGGACCCAGTACTTC
>TRBJ1-3|.|TRBV6-5|.
CASSYRQQGLGNTIYF
TGTGCCAGCAGTTACCGGCAACAGGGTCTCGGAAACACCATATATTTT
>TRBJ2-1|TRBD1|TRBV7-8|few
CASSLYRDRGNEQFF
TGTGCCAGCAGCCTCTATAGGGACAGAGGGAATGAGCAGTTCTTC
>TRBJ2-3|.|TRBV3-1/TRBV3-2|.
CASSHEGGASDTQYF
TGTGCCAGCAGCCATGAGGGGGGGGCGTCCGATACGCAGTATTTT
>TRBJ1-1|TRBD1|TRBV28|.
CASSPSTGGWNTEAFF
TGTGCCAGCAGCCCCTCGACAGGGGGTTGGAACACTGAAGCTTTCTTT
>TRBJ1-3|.|TRBV28|.
CASTREDAGNTIYF
TGTGCTTCGACCAGGGAAGACGCTGGAAACACCATATATTTT
>TRBJ1-5|TRBD1|TRBV5-8|.
CASSLGPTGHSGQPQHF
TGTGCCAGCAGCTTGGGGCCGACAGGGCACTCGGGCCAGCCCCAGCATTTT
>TRBJ2-1|.|TRBV6-5|.
CASSYSRRNNEQFF
TGTGCCAGCAGTTACTCGAGGCGAAACAATGAGCAGTTCTTC
>TRBJ2-7|TRBD2|TRBV4-2|once
CASSQGTSGGTYEQYF
TGTGCCAGCAGCCAGGGGACTAGCGGGGGGACCTACGAGCAGTACTTC
>TRBJ2-3|TRBD2|TRBV11-2|.
CASSSGLAQPIDTQYF
TGTGCCAGCAGCTCCGGACTAGCGCAACCCATAGATACGCAGTATTTT
>TRBJ2-7|.|TRBV28|.
CASTNVGVGAAYEQYF
TGTGCCAGCACAAACGTGGGTGTTGGGGCTGCCTACGAGCAGTACTTC
>TRBJ2-5|.|TRBV28|.
CASSLIRGVAETQYF
TGTGCCAGCAGCCTTATCAGGGGGGTCGCAGAGACCCAGTACTTC
>TRBJ2-3|TRBD1|TRBV6-5|.
CASSYGGQGGDTQYF
TGTGCCAGCAGTTACGGGGGACAGGGCGGGGATACGCAGTATTTT
>TRBJ2-7|TRBD1|TRBV9|few
CASSLRTGGGEQYF
TGTGCCAGCAGCCTACGAACAGGGGGAGGCGAGCAGTACTTC
>TRBJ2-6|.|TRBV6-1|.
CASSDRPGANVLTF
TGTGCCAGCAGTGACCGTCCTGGGGCCAACGTCCTGACTTTC
>TRBJ1-6|TRBD1|TRBV18|.
CASSRGQEDSPLHF
TGTGCCAGCTCACGGGGACAGGAAGACTCACCCCTCCACTTT
>TRBJ2-3|TRBD2|TRBV24-1|.
CANGGVFGTDTQYF
TGTGCCAACGGGGGGGTCTTTGGTACAGATACGCAGTATTTT
>TRBJ2-7|.|TRBV18|.
CASLGGAYPYEQYF
TGTGCCAGCCTTGGCGGGGCTTACCCCTACGAGCAGTACTTC
>TRBJ1-2|.|TRBV28|few
CASGGSYGYTF
TGTGCCAGCGGAGGAAGCTATGGCTACACCTTC
>TRBJ1-1|.|TRBV5-1|.
CASSLTEGTEAFF
TGCGCCAGCAGCTTAACAGAGGGCACTGAAGCTTTCTTT
>TRBJ1-5|TRBD1|TRBV4-2|.
CASSQGDRGPSNQPQHF
TGTGCCAGCAGCCAAGGAGACAGGGGGCCGAGCAATCAGCCCCAGCATTTT
>TRBJ1-1|TRBD1|TRBV7-9|few
CASSRPGQGANTEAFF
TGTGCCAGCAGCAGACCGGGACAGGGGGCTAACACTGAAGCTTTCTTT
>TRBJ2-1|.|TRBV5-1|.
CASSGGALNEQFF
TGCGCCAGCAGTGGGGGGGCCTTGAATGAGCAGTTCTTC
>TRBJ1-1|.|TRBV27|.
CASSPGGTEAFF
TGTGCCAGCAGTCCGGGAGGAACTGAAGCTTTCTTT
>TRBJ2-1|TRBD1|TRBV6-2/TRBV6-3|.
CASSLLTGTWDEQFF
TGTGCCAGCAGTCTCCTGACAGGGACCTGGGATGAGCAGTTCTTC
>TRBJ2-1|TRBD2|TRBV4-3|.
CASSQDGGLAGLGEQFF
TGCGCCAGCAGCCAAGATGGAGGGCTAGCGGGATTGGGTGAGCAGTTCTTC
>TRBJ1-1|TRBD1|TRBV4-2|.
CASTTGTGGEDTEAFF
TGTGCCAGCACCACCGGGACAGGGGGCGAGGACACTGAAGCTTTCTTT
>TRBJ1-1|TRBD1|TRBV5-6|.
CASSRMDRGEAFF
TGTGCCAGCAGTCGTATGGACAGGGGAGAAGCTTTCTTT
>TRBJ1-2|.|TRBV5-8|.
CASSFLGRGYTF
TGTGCCAGCAGCTTTCTGGGGAGAGGCTACACCTTC
>TRBJ1-1|.|TRBV4-3|.
CASSQGVESNTEAFF
TGCGCCAGCAGCCAAGGGGTGGAGAGTAACACTGAAGCTTTCTTT
>TRBJ2-7|TRBD1|TRBV10-3|few
CAISEPGQGSYEQYF
TGTGCCATCAGTGAGCCCGGACAGGGTTCCTACGAGCAGTACTTC
>TRBJ2-2|.|TRBV3-1/TRBV3-2|few
CASSRSGNTGELFF
TGTGCCAGCAGCCGTAGCGGGAACACCGGGGAGCTGTTTTTT
>TRBJ1-4|TRBD1|TRBV27|.
CASSPRDSNEKLFF
TGTGCCAGCAGTCCTCGGGACAGTAATGAAAAACTGTTTTTT
>TRBJ1-1|.|TRBV28|.
CASSLETEAFF
TGTGCCAGCAGTCTAGAAACTGAAGCTTTCTTT
>TRBJ2-7|TRBD2|TRBV28|.
CASSFPGGPGEQYF
TGTGCCAGCAGTTTCCCGGGAGGGCCTGGGGAGCAGTACTTC
>TRBJ1-2|.|TRBV6-5|.
CASSPLSGGYTF
TGTGCCAGCAGCCCCCTCTCGGGTGGCTACACCTTC
>TRBJ2-3|TRBD2|TRBV9|.
CASSGGLAEGDTQYF
TGTGCCAGCAGCGGGGGACTAGCGGAGGGAGATACGCAGTATTTT
>TRBJ2-2|.|TRBV2|.
CASTRDWNTGELFF
TGTGCCAGCACTAGGGACTGGAACACCGGGGAGCTGTTTTTT
>TRBJ1-2|TRBD1|TRBV7-2|few
CASSGDRGHGYTF
TGTGCCAGCAGCGGCGACAGGGGACATGGCTACACCTTC